Each of the 24 T cell receptor beta chains below was sequenced from the same sample in a study of blood T cell repertoires in COVID-19 (dated by TCRdb to the early 2020s). The method was the immunoSEQ multiplex PCR assay. TCRdb provides this immuneACCESS table in a form limited to in-frame rearrangements. Some clones are lacking; in checked studies, under half of them reflect an unresolved V gene, and why the rest are absent is not known. For this sample there are about 240,000 clones; around 80% appear just once. Roughly 3.3% of the sample rests with the top ten. The sequenced sample consisted of peripheral blood. The receptors come from a woman younger than 35 with acute or convalescent COVID-19.

This sequence joins TRBV25-1 and TRBJ1-1, with no clear D. The CDR3 is 13 residues long. V was cut by 6 bases and J by 1 base, with 9 bases left in between. The germline gives CDR1 MGHDK, CDR2 SYGVNS. The CDR3 region has the DNA TGTGCCAGCAGCGCCGGCGGGAACACTGAAGCTTTCTTT. It yields the protein CASSAGGNTEAFF.

Only one count was recorded for this clone. This chain uses TRBV19 with TRBJ1-1; no clear D gene. Trimming stripped 8 bases from V and 3 bases from J, with 7 bases between. CDR3 length equals 11 residues. Per the germline V gene, CDR1 is LNHDA and CDR2 is SQIVND (reference sequence). This CDR3 reads CASGEHTEAFF. Written as DNA, the CDR3 is TGTGCCAGTGGGGAGCACACTGAAGCTTTCTTT.

The genes are TRBV28 and TRBJ1-2, with D perhaps TRBD1 (6 bases). CDR1 and CDR2 (germline): MDHEN, SYDVKM. V was trimmed by 6 bases and J by 0 bases, leaving 14 bases between them. This CDR3 has 15 residues. CDR3 amino acids: CASRPGTNANYGYTF. As DNA, the CDR3 is TGTGCCAGCAGACCAGGGACAAACGCTAACTATGGCTACACCTTC.

The chain carries TRBV4-3 and TRBJ1-3; D unresolved. V dropped 0 bases and J dropped 0 bases, with 12 bases sitting between them. CDR3 length: 17 residues. Germline CDR1 is LGHNA and CDR2 is YSLEER. CDR3 coding DNA: TGCGCCAGCAGCCAAGATTCCGCCAAAGCCTCTGGAAACACCATATATTTT. Translating it yields CASSQDSAKASGNTIYF.

The CDR3: CASSSLGLTNEQFF. In DNA form, the CDR3 reads TGTGCCAGCAGCTCCCTGGGACTAACCAATGAGCAGTTCTTC. The genes are TRBV7-6 and TRBJ2-1; 7 bases align to TRBD2. The germline V gene encodes CDR1 SGHVS and CDR2 FNYEAQ. The CDR3 spans 14 residues. The junction had 6 bases not matched to a gene; V was cut back by 4 bases and J by 6 bases.

The chain uses TRBV3-1 (or the pseudogene TRBV3-2) and TRBJ1-1; 7 bases map to TRBD1. Germline V gene sequence: CDR1 LGHDT, CDR2 YNNKEL (reference sequence). The CDR3 is 17 residues long. V lost 5 bases and J lost 4; bases outside the gene matches: 16. The DNA of the CDR3 is TGTGCCAGCAGCGAACGCCCCCGGACAGGATGGCGCACTGAAGCTTTCTTT. The encoded protein is CASSERPRTGWRTEAFF.

DNA of the CDR3: TGTGCCAGCTCACCTTTGGACAGGAGCAACTATGGCTACACCTTC. It specifies CASSPLDRSNYGYTF. The chain carries TRBV18 and TRBJ1-2; 7 bases are shared with TRBD1. Looked up from germline, CDR1 is KGHSH and CDR2 is LQKENI. The V gene end was trimmed by 3 bases and the J gene end by 2 bases; junction bases not matched to a gene: 6. The CDR3 runs to 15 residues.

This chain joins TRBV18 and TRBJ1-2; 7 bases agree with TRBD1. The CDR3 runs 14 residues. V was clipped by 3 bases and J by 3 bases; unmatched bases: 4. Germline CDR1 reads KGHSH; CDR2 reads LQKENI. CDR3 DNA: TGTGCCAGCTCACCGACCGGGACAGACTATGGCTACACCTTC. Residues: CASSPTGTDYGYTF.

This clone appeared once. V usage is TRBV5-8 and J usage is TRBJ2-7, with 9 bases lining up with TRBD1. V gave up 1 base and J gave up 2 bases; unmatched junction bases: 7. The CDR3 spans 16 residues. CDR1 is SGHTS and CDR2 is YDEGEE in the germline V gene. CDR3 coding DNA: TGTGCCAGCAGCTTGTTCAGGACAGGGGACACCTACGAGCAGTACTTC. It encodes CASSLFRTGDTYEQYF.

This chain connects TRBV7-9 to TRBJ2-7; a possible D gene is TRBD2 (6 bases). Germline CDR1 is SEHNR and CDR2 is FQNEAQ (reference sequence). This CDR3 region has 14 residues. Trimming shortened V by 5 bases and J by 6 bases, and 17 bases separated the two germline ends. CDR3 residues: CASSPAGQGGEQYF. CDR3 sequence (DNA): TGTGCCAGCAGCCCAGCGGGCCAGGGCGGCGAGCAGTACTTC.

The chain recombines TRBV21-1 with TRBJ2-5; TRBD2 is the table's D call, not checked against the DNA. TRBV21-1 is tagged as a pseudogene. The CDR3 spans 19 residues. The CDR3 nucleotides are TGTGCCAGCAGCAAATCTTCGAGACTAGCGGGAGGGCCACGGGAGACCCAGTACTTC. Protein product: CASSKSSRLAGGPRETQYF.

This chain uses TRBV19 with TRBJ1-4; 7 nucleotides line up with TRBD1. CDR1 LNHDA and CDR2 SQIVND come from the germline V gene (reference sequence). This CDR3 has 15 residues. Unmatched junction bases numbered 8, after V lost 3 bases and J lost 7 bases. The CDR3 DNA reads as TGTGCCAGTAGTATCCCCTCACAGGGGACTGAAAAACTGTTTTTT. Protein: CASSIPSQGTEKLFF.

This clone appeared a single time. The gene calls are TRBV29-1 and TRBJ1-2; D is undetermined. The V end was cut by 6 bases, the J end by 2 bases, with 16 bases between. Germline CDR1 and CDR2: SQVTM and ANQGSEA. This CDR3 comprises 14 residues. CDR3 residues: CSVGEVYTNYGYTF. The DNA of the CDR3 is TGCAGCGTCGGGGAGGTTTATACGAACTATGGCTACACCTTC.

This clone was recorded once. The chain is built from TRBV19 and TRBJ2-5, with 8 bases that match TRBD2. CDR3 length: 13 residues. J gave up 2 bases and V 10 bases, and 6 bases lay outside the gene matches. Germline assignment: CDR1 LNHDA and CDR2 SQIVND (reference sequence). The CDR3 protein is CATKASGQETQYF. The CDR3 DNA follows: TGTGCCACCAAGGCTAGCGGGCAAGAGACCCAGTACTTC. The full variable domain, in which reference TRBV19 and TRBJ2-5 provide the parts outside the CDR3, is DGGITQSPKYLFRKEGQNVTLSCEQNLNHDAMYWYRQDPGQGLRLIYYSQIVNDFQKGDIAEGYSVSREKKESFPLTVTSAQKNPTAFYLCATKASGQETQYFGPGTRLLVL.

This sequence joins TRBV5-4 and TRBJ1-2; 12 nucleotides match TRBD1. The CDR3 runs 16 residues. The junction had 6 bases not matched to a gene; V was cut back by 3 bases and J by 3 bases. Germline V gives CDR1 SGHNT, CDR2 YYREEE (reference sequence). The CDR3 is CASSSGTGGSHYGYTF. As DNA, the CDR3 is TGTGCCAGCAGCTCCGGGACAGGGGGCTCTCACTATGGCTACACCTTC.

The chain has TRBV29-1 and TRBJ1-4; 9 bases map to TRBD1. Losses at the gene ends were 6 bases for V and 2 bases for J; bases not matched to a gene: 7. This CDR3 region has 15 residues. Germline V gene sequence: CDR1 SQVTM, CDR2 ANQGSEA. Here the CDR3 DNA reads TGCAGCGTCACCGGGACAGGGCCGACTAATGAAAAACTGTTTTTT. Translating gives CSVTGTGPTNEKLFF.

The CDR3 sequence is CASSKGQVLGEQYF. CDR3 nucleotides: TGTGCCAGCAGCAAAGGCCAGGTTCTGGGCGAGCAGTACTTC. The gene calls are TRBV3-1 (or the pseudogene TRBV3-2) and TRBJ2-7; D is unresolved. Germline lookup yields CDR1 LGHDT and CDR2 YNNKEL (reference sequence). V lost 5 bases and J lost 6, with 17 bases in between. The CDR3 totals 14 residues.

The chain has TRBV5-4 and TRBJ1-5; 8 bases are a match to TRBD1. CDR1 and CDR2 from the germline V gene are SGHNT and YYREEE (reference sequence). The CDR3 is 12 residues long. V was clipped by 4 bases and J by 9 bases; unmatched bases: 3. Here the CDR3 reads CASSAGGGPQHF. In DNA, the CDR3 is TGTGCCAGCAGCGCAGGGGGCGGGCCCCAGCATTTT.

This clone has only one observation. This chain joins TRBV7-8 and TRBJ2-1, with D unclear. Germline CDR1 SGHVS, CDR2 FQNEAQ. The CDR3 spans 15 residues. V dropped 5 bases and J dropped 0 bases, with 11 bases sitting between them. The CDR3 is CASSQTIGSYNEQFF. CDR3 DNA sequence: TGTGCCAGCAGCCAAACTATTGGCTCCTACAATGAGCAGTTCTTC.

This clone was recorded once. This sequence joins TRBV20-1 and TRBJ2-7; no reliable D call. The germline V gene encodes CDR1 DFQATT and CDR2 SNEGSKA (reference sequence). The CDR3 has 13 residues. V was pared by 3 bases and J by 7 bases, with 16 bases between. CDR3 sequence reads: CSASPGPGEEQYF. The CDR3 DNA is TGCAGTGCTAGTCCGGGTCCTGGCGAGGAGCAGTACTTC.

The chain recombines TRBV19 with TRBJ1-6; D may be TRBD1 (5 bases). Germline V gene sequence: CDR1 LNHDA, CDR2 SQIVND (reference sequence). This CDR3 region has 16 residues. V was clipped by 7 bases and J by 3 bases, with 16 bases between them. The CDR3 region has the DNA TGTGCCAGTAAAACGGGGGGGACGCTCTATAATTCACCCCTCCACTTT. Amino acid sequence: CASKTGGTLYNSPLHF.

The V gene is TRBV4-2, the J gene TRBJ2-7; 7 bases align to TRBD2. CDR3 length: 14 amino acids. Losses at the gene ends were 7 bases for V and 0 bases for J; bases not matched to a gene: 6. Germline CDR1 is LGHNA and CDR2 is YNFKEQ. In DNA form, the CDR3 reads TGTGCCAGCACCTTGGGCGGGAGCTCCTACGAGCAGTACTTC. As protein: CASTLGGSSYEQYF.

V and J are TRBV5-4 and TRBJ2-3, with D perhaps TRBD1 (5 bases). V lost 0 bases and J 3 bases, leaving 11 bases between the germline ends. This CDR3 region has 15 residues. CDR1 is SGHNT and CDR2 is YYREEE in the germline V gene (reference sequence). CDR3 bases: TGTGCCAGCAGCTTGGCCAGGCAGGGAACAGATACGCAGTATTTT. It specifies CASSLARQGTDTQYF.

The V call is TRBV6-6, the J call TRBJ1-3; weak D call: TRBD1 (6 bases). CDR3 size: 18 residues. V dropped 5 bases and J dropped 0 bases, with 20 bases sitting between them. Germline V gene lookup returns CDR1 MNHNY and CDR2 SVGAGI (reference sequence). CDR3 sequence (DNA): TGTGCCAGCAGTCCTCTACAGGGCCTCGTCCTCTCTGGAAACACCATATATTTT. Translated, it gives CASSPLQGLVLSGNTIYF.